The 29 T cell receptor beta chains below come from one sample, sequenced in a study of regulatory T cells in long-lasting Graves disease. Time point noted: newly diagnosed GD, antithyroid drugs for less than 3 months. Generation of the TCR library employed RNA extracted from PBMCs. Through Arm-PCR of CDR3 regions and iRepertoire HTBI primers, TCR beta libraries were built. A single record per CDR3 protein comes from TCRdb applying MiXCR to the multiplex PCR reads. In the table there are approximately 470,000 distinct CDR3 sequences, around 16% of which are singletons. The same data also contributed to another study, on T cells in Graves' hyperthyroidism and ophthalmopathy.

The sample in question was peripheral blood mononuclear cells (PBMCs), obtained at new diagnosis, from a patient treated with antithyroid drugs. Receptors were obtained from a man between 40 and 49 years old with Graves disease.

Many counts were recorded for this clonotype. The chain employs TRBV9 and TRBJ2-7; D possibly corresponds to TRBD2 (6 bases). V lost 0 bases to trimming and J lost 0 bases, with 7 bases between them. The CDR3 covers 14 residues. Per germline, CDR1 SGDLS and CDR2 YYNGEE. The CDR3 coding sequence is TGTGCCAGCAGCGTAGGGCGGGGCTCCTACGAGCAGTACTTC. Its protein is CASSVGRGSYEQYF.

This clonotype was observed at least ten times. The V call is TRBV6-5, the J call TRBJ1-2; 9 bases are shared with TRBD1. V was pared by 1 base and J by 10 bases, with 7 bases of the junction left unmatched. Germline V lookup: CDR1 MNHEY, CDR2 SVGAGI. The CDR3 runs 14 residues. The CDR3 nucleotides are TGTGCCAGCAGTTACTGGGGACAGGGAGAAGACTACACCTTC. Protein product: CASSYWGQGEDYTF.

The CDR3 coding sequence is TGTGCCAGCAGGGGTAACTATGGCTACACCTTC. Residues: CASRGNYGYTF. The gene calls are TRBV19 and TRBJ1-2, with D possibly matching TRBD1 (6 bases). The ends were cut back, 9 bases at V and 1 base at J, with 6 bases in the middle. CDR3 length: 11 residues. Per germline, CDR1 LNHDA and CDR2 SQIVND (reference sequence).

The CDR3 loop reads CASSYRTLNPYEQYF. The CDR3, as DNA: TGTGCCAGCAGTTACCGGACACTTAACCCCTACGAGCAGTACTTC. This chain joins TRBV6-5 and TRBJ2-7; D is perhaps TRBD1 (5 bases). The V end lost 2 bases, the J end lost 2 bases, and 13 bases lay between the germline ends. The CDR3 runs 15 residues. The germline gives CDR1 MNHEY, CDR2 SVGAGI.

This clonotype was found a few times. A much larger clonotype is one base distant, so this may be a read error. This sequence joins TRBV9 and TRBJ2-7; 9 nucleotides match TRBD1. CDR3 length equals 13 residues. CDR1 and CDR2 from the germline V gene are SGDLS and YYNGEE. V trimming: 5 bases; J trimming: 5 bases; junction bases outside the gene matches: 5. The CDR3 region is CASSTGGADEQYF. The CDR3 nucleotides read TGTGCCAGCAGTACAGGGGGCGCGGACGAGCAGTACTTC.

The V call is TRBV19, the J call TRBJ2-1; a weak D match, TRBD1 (6 bases). This CDR3 is built from 16 residues. Germline V gives CDR1 LNHDA, CDR2 SQIVND (reference sequence). V dropped 2 bases and J dropped 6 bases, with 17 bases sitting between them. This CDR3 is CASSIRAQGHSNEQFF. As DNA, the CDR3 is TGTGCCAGTAGTATACGAGCACAGGGCCATTCCAATGAGCAGTTCTTC.

Many counts were recorded for this clonotype. This chain connects TRBV7-9 to TRBJ2-2; D unresolved. Germline CDR1 SEHNR, CDR2 FQNEAQ (reference sequence). Trimming pared 5 bases from V and 8 bases from J, leaving 6 bases between. The CDR3 totals 11 residues. CDR3 in amino acids: CASSRAGELFF. DNA for the CDR3: TGTGCCAGCAGCCGAGCGGGGGAGCTGTTTTTT.

This clonotype was detected many times. The chain recombines TRBV28 with TRBJ1-5, with 7 positions matching TRBD1. The CDR3 is 16 amino acids. The J segment lost 1 base and the V segment lost 5 bases, leaving 8 bases of the junction unmatched. Germline lookup yields CDR1 MDHEN and CDR2 SYDVKM. In DNA, the CDR3 is TGTGCCAGCAGTGCTCACAGGGGTGTGAGCAATCAGCCCCAGCATTTT. Translating it yields CASSAHRGVSNQPQHF.

The sample holds many counts of this clonotype. V is TRBV28 and J is TRBJ1-1; possibly TRBD1 for D (5 bases). This CDR3 region has 16 residues. V lost 2 bases and J lost 4, with 17 bases in between. CDR1 is MDHEN and CDR2 is SYDVKM in the germline V gene. CDR3 nucleotide sequence: TGTGCCAGCAGTTTAGGGGGAAACGCAAGGAGCACTGAAGCTTTCTTT. Translated: CASSLGGNARSTEAFF.

This clonotype came up many times. The CDR3 reads CASGRLGLEQFF. CDR3 nucleotides: TGTGCCAGCGGCCGGCTAGGCCTTGAGCAGTTCTTC. This chain joins TRBV28 and TRBJ2-1, with D unclear. The CDR3 extends over 12 amino acids. V shed 8 bases and J shed 9 bases, with 14 bases lying between them. The germline gives CDR1 MDHEN, CDR2 SYDVKM. Filled out from reference TRBV28 and TRBJ2-1, the complete variable domain reads DVKVTQSSRYLVKRTGEKVFLECVQDMDHENMFWYRQDPGLGLRLIYFSYDVKMKEKGDIPEGYSVSREKKERFSLILESASTNQTSMYLCASGRLGLEQFFGPGTRLTVL.

The table lists this clonotype with a few counts. The chain combines TRBV12-3 or TRBV12-4 with TRBJ1-5, with a possible D match to TRBD1 (6 bases). Deletions cut 9 bases from V and 1 base from J, with 19 bases between. This CDR3 contains 16 residues. CDR3 sequence reads: CASTPGRGRSNQPQHF. Written as DNA, the CDR3 is TGTGCCAGTACCCCGGGCAGGGGAAGGAGCAATCAGCCCCAGCATTTT.

The CDR3 sequence: CASSSTPRKGEAFF. CDR3 bases: TGTGCCAGCAGTTCTACCCCTCGGAAGGGAGAAGCTTTCTTT. The chain joins TRBV6-5 to TRBJ1-1, with D uncertain. CDR1 and CDR2 from the germline V gene are MNHEY and SVGAGI. The CDR3 is 14 residues long. With 4 bases removed from V and 8 bases from J, the gap between germline ends came to 17 bases.

The chain couples TRBV12-3 or TRBV12-4 to TRBJ2-7; D call uncertain. Trimming removed 5 bases from V and 6 bases from J, with 11 bases in between. The CDR3 runs to 12 residues. The CDR3 reads CASSLPFGEQYF. The CDR3, as DNA: TGTGCCAGCAGTCTGCCGTTCGGCGAGCAGTACTTC.

V and J are TRBV12-3 or TRBV12-4 and TRBJ2-5, with 10 bases identical to TRBD2. Germline trimming cut 6 bases from V and 5 bases from J; bases unmatched to any gene: 9. The CDR3 extends over 15 amino acids. CDR3 in DNA: TGTGCCAGCAGCCGGAGCGGGAGGGCCGCCGAGACCCAGTACTTC. Translating it yields CASSRSGRAAETQYF.

This clonotype was found many times. J is TRBJ2-1 and V is TRBV19; D is ambiguous. This CDR3 has 14 residues. V shed 1 base and J shed 6 bases, with 10 bases lying between them. The germline V gene has CDR1 LNHDA and CDR2 SQIVND (reference sequence). The CDR3, as DNA: TGTGCCAGTAGTATAGGAACAGCCGCCAATGAGCAGTTCTTC. This encodes CASSIGTAANEQFF.

Remarks on this clonotype: Since a far larger clone is one base different, this is likely a read error. The genes are TRBV5-1 and TRBJ1-1; D unresolved. Germline V lookup: CDR1 SGHRS, CDR2 YFSETQ. The CDR3 is 14 amino acids. The DNA for the CDR3 is TGTGCCAGCAGCTTACAGTGGGCGCATACTGAAGCTTTCTTT. Its translation: CASSLQWAHTEAFF.

This clonotype was seen at least ten times. The rearrangement uses TRBV28 and TRBJ2-1; 13 bases align to TRBD2. The ends lost 5 bases at V and 6 bases at J; junction bases unmatched: 7. Per germline, CDR1 MDHEN and CDR2 SYDVKM. The CDR3 is 16 residues long. The CDR3 sequence is CASSPWTSGSPNEQFF. The CDR3 DNA is TGTGCCAGCAGTCCCTGGACTAGCGGGAGCCCCAATGAGCAGTTCTTC. Combining the CDR3 with reference TRBV28 and TRBJ2-1 gives the whole variable domain DVKVTQSSRYLVKRTGEKVFLECVQDMDHENMFWYRQDPGLGLRLIYFSYDVKMKEKGDIPEGYSVSREKKERFSLILESASTNQTSMYLCASSPWTSGSPNEQFFGPGTRLTVL.

This clonotype was recorded many times. The gene calls are TRBV7-8 and TRBJ2-6; 7 nucleotides agree with TRBD1. This CDR3 is 20 amino acids long. V was pared by 5 bases and J by 2 bases, with 18 bases of the junction left unmatched. Per the germline V gene, CDR1 is SGHVS and CDR2 is FQNEAQ. CDR3 amino acids: CASSLRLAGGNFAGANVLTF. CDR3 DNA: TGTGCCAGCAGCCTACGATTGGCAGGGGGTAATTTCGCTGGGGCCAACGTCCTGACTTTC.

V usage is TRBV12-3 or TRBV12-4 and J usage is TRBJ1-3; 7 nucleotides line up with TRBD1. V was pared by 2 bases and J by 4 bases, with 8 bases of the junction left unmatched. CDR3 size: 16 residues. CDR3 protein: CASSLRLTGLGNTIYF. CDR3 nucleotides: TGTGCCAGCAGTTTACGATTGACAGGGTTAGGAAACACCATATATTTT.

This clonotype was observed at least ten times. This chain links TRBV18 with TRBJ2-5; maybe TRBD1 (5 bases). Germline values: CDR1 KGHSH, CDR2 LQKENI. The CDR3 runs 13 residues. V was cut by 1 base and J by 2 bases, with 5 bases left in between. As DNA, the CDR3 is TGTGCCAGCTCACCACGACAGCAAGAGACCCAGTACTTC. Amino acids: CASSPRQQETQYF.

This clonotype was seen a few times. Since a much larger clone is just one base distant, this may be a read error. No conserved phenylalanine or tryptophan ends this CDR3, so it is likely a read error. The rearrangement links TRBV12-3 or TRBV12-4 to TRBJ2-7, with D possibly matching TRBD2 (5 bases). Trimming took 6 bases from V and 6 from J, leaving 15 bases between them. The CDR3 extends over 13 amino acids. This CDR3 reads CASSQRLPGEQYS. In DNA, the CDR3 is TGTGCCAGCAGCCAGAGACTACCAGGCGAGCAGTACTCC.

Ten or more counts support this clonotype. CDR3 amino acids: CAATRGNTYEQYF. CDR3 DNA sequence: TGTGCCGCCACGCGAGGAAATACCTACGAGCAGTACTTC. The chain recombines TRBV6-1 with TRBJ2-7; D call uncertain. The CDR3 spans 13 residues. Per the germline V gene, CDR1 is MNHNS and CDR2 is SASEGT. Trimming took off 11 bases at V and 2 bases at J, with 16 bases between the two ends.

This clonotype has just a few counts. The chain's CDR3 is CASRVAGGLTDTQYF. CDR3 bases: TGTGCCAGCAGGGTAGCGGGAGGGCTCACAGATACGCAGTATTTT. V gene TRBV12-3 or TRBV12-4 combines with J gene TRBJ2-3; 11 nucleotides match TRBD2. V lost 6 bases, J lost 2 bases, and 4 bases stayed unmatched. The CDR3 length is 15 residues.

This clonotype was seen more than once but under ten times. This chain joins TRBV6-1 and TRBJ1-2, with 7 bases matching TRBD1. Germline V gene data show CDR1 as MNHNS and CDR2 as SASEGT. Trimming took 2 bases from V and 4 from J; bases not matched to a gene: 10. This CDR3 is built from 16 residues. This chain's CDR3 is CASSESGTASIYGYTF. For the CDR3, the DNA is TGTGCCAGCAGTGAATCCGGGACAGCCTCTATCTATGGCTACACCTTC.

The chain links TRBV27 to TRBJ2-1; 12 nucleotides line up with TRBD2. CDR3 size: 15 residues. V shed 2 bases, J shed 7 bases, and the junction held 3 bases outside the gene matches. The V gene's germline CDR1 is MNHEY and CDR2 SMNVEV (reference sequence). CDR3 amino acids: CASSLTSGRKNEQFF. CDR3 DNA: TGTGCCAGCAGTTTAACTAGCGGGAGGAAGAATGAGCAGTTCTTC.

This clonotype was detected a few times. This chain connects TRBV30 to TRBJ2-2; D is unresolved. The CDR3 is 16 amino acids. The germline gives CDR1 GTSNPN, CDR2 SVGIG (reference sequence). The V gene lost 4 bases and the J gene lost 6 bases, with 21 bases spanning the gap. The CDR3 coding sequence is TGTGCCTGGACCCGTGTTTCGGGTCGGGTCGCCGGGGAGCTGTTTTTT. Its protein product is CAWTRVSGRVAGELFF.

This clonotype was observed at least ten times. This chain joins TRBV20-1 and TRBJ2-1, with 10 nucleotides matching TRBD2. CDR1 is DFQATT and CDR2 is SNEGSKA in the germline V gene (reference sequence). V dropped 1 base and J dropped 6; count of bases not matched to a gene: 3. The CDR3 extends over 14 amino acids. The CDR3 spells CSARGAGGGNEQFF. The CDR3 coding sequence is TGCAGTGCTAGAGGAGCGGGAGGGGGCAATGAGCAGTTCTTC.

In its sample, this clonotype was seen a few times. The CDR3 loop reads CASSFPRDFLGEQYF. For the CDR3, the DNA is TGTGCCAGCAGCTTCCCCCGGGACTTTCTAGGCGAGCAGTACTTC. J is TRBJ2-7 and V is TRBV7-9, with D perhaps matching TRBD2 (6 bases). The CDR3 extends over 15 amino acids. Trimming stripped 3 bases from V and 6 bases from J, with 18 bases between. Germline V gene data show CDR1 as SEHNR and CDR2 as FQNEAQ (reference sequence).

This clonotype was observed many times. The chain uses TRBV2 and TRBJ2-3, with 11 positions matching TRBD2. CDR3 length: 17 residues. Germline assignment: CDR1 SNHLY and CDR2 FYNNEI. Germline trimming cut 8 bases from V and 0 bases from J; bases unmatched to any gene: 10. CDR3 amino acids: CASHRPGLAESTDTQYF. CDR3 sequence (DNA): TGTGCCAGCCACAGGCCGGGACTAGCGGAAAGCACAGATACGCAGTATTTT.